The following is a TCR beta chain sequence with its context. Antigen unknown. These data originate in a study of T cell responses to AZD1222 COVID-19 vaccine. Overall study findings and caveats: The span of vaccine-associated CD4 TCRs extended across spike, with dominance at 160-218 and 743-854. There were repertoire samples only from the period after the peak T cell response.

Data came from immunoSEQ multiplex PCR; TCRdb stores just in-frame clones and leaves some out. The table shows 120,000 to 150,000 clones, with about nine tenths occurring only once. Trimming pared 3 bases from V and 5 bases from J, leaving 8 bases between. The CDR3 covers 14 residues. Per germline, CDR1 SGHVS and CDR2 FQNEAQ. This clonotype originated in an adult in good health. The sample was peripheral blood, taken on day 0 of AZD1222 vaccination. The chain recombines TRBV7-8 with TRBJ1-6; D is ambiguous. DNA of the CDR3: TGTGCCAGCAGCTTTTCAGGACATAATTCACCCCTCCACTTT. Protein sequence: CASSFSGHNSPLHF.